These 6 T cell receptor beta chains came from one sample sequenced in a study of blood T cell repertoires in COVID-19. TCRdb keeps only in-frame clones here, not all; method: immunoSEQ multiplex PCR. The sample consists of about 200,000 clones, roughly nine tenths of them appearing once. The sample was peripheral blood. The origin of the receptors is a man between 35 and 55 years old with active or convalescent COVID-19.

The V and J genes are TRBV7-9 and TRBJ2-5, with D maybe TRBD2 (5 bases). The germline V gene encodes CDR1 SEHNR and CDR2 FQNEAQ (reference sequence). The CDR3 extends over 13 amino acids. V dropped 3 bases and J dropped 5 bases, with 10 bases sitting between them. CDR3 region: CASSLGASETQYF. In DNA, the CDR3 is TGTGCCAGCAGCTTGGGAGCAAGCGAGACCCAGTACTTC.

The chain combines TRBV10-3 with TRBJ1-5; 9 bases map to TRBD1. The CDR3 spans 13 residues. Germline-derived CDR1 and CDR2 are ENHRY and SYGVKD. V dropped 8 bases and J dropped 5; count of bases not matched to a gene: 4. This CDR3 reads CAISRDRDQPQHF. CDR3 nucleotide sequence: TGTGCCATCTCTCGGGACAGGGATCAGCCCCAGCATTTT.

V is TRBV14 and J is TRBJ1-2; D ambiguous. Trimming took off 1 base at V and 2 bases at J, with 5 bases between the two ends. Germline CDR1 SGHDN, CDR2 FVKESK. The length of the CDR3 is 13 residues. CDR3 coding DNA: TGTGCCAGCAGCCAAGCCAGAAACTATGGCTACACCTTC. This encodes CASSQARNYGYTF.

About this clone itself: The germline gene is not matched at one end of the junction; a read error may be the cause. V usage is TRBV28 and J usage is TRBJ1-5; the match to TRBD1 covers 7 bases. CDR3 size: 20 residues. The V gene's germline CDR1 is MDHEN and CDR2 SYDVKM. The CDR3 here is CASSFGGGRGAPRSNQPRHF. CDR3 bases: TGTGCCAGCAGTTTTGGGGGAGGCAGGGGGGCCCCGCGTAGCAATCAGCCCCGGCATTTT.

The CDR3 spells CASSLGGLATHEQFF. Here the CDR3 DNA reads TGCGCCAGCAGCTTGGGGGGACTAGCTACCCATGAGCAGTTCTTC. This chain joins TRBV5-1 and TRBJ2-1, with 9 bases matching TRBD2. V trimming: 0 bases; J trimming: 8 bases; junction bases outside the gene matches: 6. The CDR3 loop spans 15 amino acids. Germline CDR1 is SGHRS and CDR2 is YFSETQ. The full variable domain, its missing parts supplied by reference TRBV5-1 and TRBJ2-1, is KAGVTQTPRYLIKTRGQQVTLSCSPISGHRSVSWYQQTPGQGLQFLFEYFSETQRNKGNFPGRFSGRQFSNSRSEMNVSTLELGDSALYLCASSLGGLATHEQFFGPGTRLTVL.

The DNA for the CDR3 is TGTGCCAGCAGTGGACTAGCGGGAGGGTTCAACACCGGGGAGCTGTTTTTT. It encodes CASSGLAGGFNTGELFF. V usage is TRBV25-1 and J usage is TRBJ2-2; 14 positions agree with TRBD2. This CDR3 is built from 17 residues. With 4 bases clipped from V and 2 bases from J, the junction kept 3 bases outside the gene matches. Germline CDR1 reads MGHDK; CDR2 reads SYGVNS.